The subject of this entry is one T cell receptor beta chain. This sample was included in a study of blood T cell repertoires in COVID-19. Across the study: Acute-phase and convalescent COVID-19 samples originated in the United States, Italy and Spain. Sample material is recorded as cDNA or gDNA derived from T cells, B-cell-depleted T cells, or PBMCs.

CDR3 length: 15 residues. The V gene's germline CDR1 is SGHDN and CDR2 FVKESK. J lost 5 bases, V lost 5 bases, and 7 bases had no gene match. The table came from immunoSEQ multiplex PCR; TCRdb's copy has only in-frame clones and leaves some out. Here the sample spans about 150,000 clones, around 85% being singletons. This TCR came from a woman aged 40 to 50 with active or convalescent COVID-19. This sequence joins TRBV14 and TRBJ2-5, with 11 bases fitting TRBD1. Sequenced sample: peripheral blood. CDR3 region: CASSKWTGGLETQYF. In DNA form, the CDR3 reads TGTGCCAGCAGCAAGTGGACAGGGGGCTTGGAGACCCAGTACTTC.